This is a list of T cell receptor beta chains from one sample in a study of identical twins. TCRdb passed the 5' RACE reads through MiXCR, listing each CDR3 protein once. This sample has nearly 650,000 distinct CDR3 sequences; around 7.5% occur once, and the top ten carry roughly 1.5%. The same sample was also used in a study of yellow fever vaccine responses in identical twins.

Sequenced: PBMCs. These receptors were obtained from a woman under 30 in good health. Both conserved end residues are part of each CDR3. D genes are given only for firm matches. The listing skips clone size in some rows; elsewhere it reads once, few, many or a size class.

clone_size cdr3_length j_call d_call v_call cdr3_aa cdr3_nt
few 17 TRBJ2-3 TRBD2 TRBV24-1 CATSDPGRGTSQDTQYF TGTGCCACCAGTGATCCCGGCCGAGGGACTAGTCAGGATACGCAGTATTTT
many 14 TRBJ1-3 NA TRBV3-1 CASSQEGGANTIYF TGTGCCAGCAGCCAAGAAGGAGGAGCAAACACCATATATTTT
many 15 TRBJ2-7 TRBD2 TRBV7-9 CASRPLAGGSDEQYF TGTGCCAGCAGGCCACTAGCGGGAGGATCCGACGAGCAGTACTTC
few 14 TRBJ1-4 TRBD1 TRBV4-1 CASSKKGAGEKLFF TGCGCCAGCAGCAAAAAGGGGGCTGGGGAAAAACTGTTTTTT
NA 14 TRBJ2-3 NA TRBV5-1 CASSGIGAPDTQYF TGCGCCAGCAGCGGTATCGGGGCCCCAGATACGCAGTATTTT
few 15 TRBJ2-1 NA TRBV5-1 CASSGSIKTGNEQFF TGCGCCAGCAGTGGGAGTATCAAGACAGGCAATGAGCAGTTCTTC
NA 14 TRBJ2-3 TRBD2 TRBV6-1 CASSPGGGPNTQYF TGTGCCAGCAGTCCCGGGGGGGGGCCCAATACGCAGTATTTT
NA 14 TRBJ2-1 TRBD2 TRBV5-6 CATSGIGTYNEQFF TGTGCCACAAGCGGGATCGGCACCTACAATGAGCAGTTCTTC
NA 19 TRBJ2-1 NA TRBV11-2 CASSFGTGPIVSSYNEQFF TGTGCCAGCAGCTTTGGTACAGGGCCCATAGTCAGCTCCTACAATGAGCAGTTCTTC
NA 18 TRBJ2-1 TRBD2 TRBV7-6 CASSLDSFSSGGANEQFF TGTGCCAGCAGCTTAGATTCTTTTTCTAGCGGGGGGGCCAATGAGCAGTTCTTC
many 13 TRBJ2-4 NA TRBV12-3/TRBV12-4 CASSLFGDDIQYF TGTGCCAGCAGTTTATTCGGGGACGACATTCAGTACTTC
few 20 TRBJ2-5 NA TRBV5-1 CASSLIFIGQGSKSQETQYF TGCGCCAGCAGCTTGATCTTTATCGGGCAGGGTTCAAAATCCCAAGAGACCCAGTACTTC
NA 16 TRBJ2-2 TRBD2 TRBV10-3 CAISGTSGRGTGELFF TGTGCCATCAGTGGGACTAGCGGGAGAGGGACCGGGGAGCTGTTTTTT
many 13 TRBJ1-2 NA TRBV12-3/TRBV12-4 CASSQGTNYGYTF TGTGCCAGCAGTCAAGGAACTAACTATGGCTACACCTTC
NA 15 TRBJ1-6 TRBD1 TRBV4-1 CASSQLDRVGSPLHF TGCGCCAGCAGCCAGCTGGACAGGGTGGGATCACCCCTCCACTTT
NA 15 TRBJ2-5 NA TRBV5-5 CASSLRLRGQETQYF TGTGCCAGCAGCTTGAGGCTCCGGGGACAAGAGACCCAGTACTTC
NA 14 TRBJ2-1 NA TRBV12-3/TRBV12-4 CASSFGGIGDEQFF TGTGCCAGCAGTTTCGGCGGAATCGGGGATGAGCAGTTCTTC
many 17 TRBJ2-2 TRBD2 TRBV20-1 CSAPGLAGGPGTGELFF TGCAGTGCTCCGGGACTAGCGGGAGGGCCGGGCACCGGGGAGCTGTTTTTT
many 14 TRBJ2-7 NA TRBV7-9 CASSLFEGSYEQYF TGTGCCAGCAGCTTATTTGAAGGGTCGTACGAGCAGTACTTC
NA 14 TRBJ2-7 NA TRBV4-1 CASSQDSIRGEQYF TGCGCCAGCAGCCAAGATAGCATAAGAGGCGAGCAGTACTTC
many 15 TRBJ2-1 TRBD2 TRBV12-3/TRBV12-4 CASSSQTSGYNEQFF TGTGCCAGCAGTTCGCAGACTAGCGGGTACAATGAGCAGTTCTTC
many 14 TRBJ2-1 NA TRBV20-1 CSASTGETLGEQFF TGCAGTGCTTCTACCGGGGAGACCTTGGGTGAGCAGTTCTTC
few 12 TRBJ2-3 NA TRBV7-9 CASSHLQDTQYF TGTGCCAGCAGCCATCTGCAGGATACGCAGTATTTT
few 15 TRBJ2-2 NA TRBV5-1 CASSPIEQNTGELFF TGCGCCAGCTCTCCGATCGAACAGAACACCGGGGAGCTGTTTTTT
few 13 TRBJ1-2 NA TRBV12-3/TRBV12-4 CASRLTGRGGYTF TGTGCCAGCAGATTAACGGGCAGGGGCGGCTACACCTTC
many 14 TRBJ2-1 NA TRBV10-3 CAIKSEGSYNEQFF TGTGCCATCAAAAGCGAGGGCTCCTACAATGAGCAGTTCTTC
few 11 TRBJ1-1 NA TRBV6-5 CASKQAGVAFF TGTGCCAGCAAGCAGGCAGGGGTTGCTTTCTTT
few 15 TRBJ2-6 NA TRBV15 CATSTKTAGANVLTF TGTGCCACCAGCACAAAGACAGCTGGGGCCAACGTCCTGACTTTC
many 15 TRBJ2-2 NA TRBV12-3/TRBV12-4 CASSRFLGETGELFF TGTGCCAGCAGCCGCTTCCTGGGCGAAACCGGGGAGCTGTTTTTT
NA 14 TRBJ2-2 NA TRBV7-2 CASSLNPLTGELFF TGTGCCAGCAGCTTGAACCCTTTGACCGGGGAGCTGTTTTTT
NA 13 TRBJ2-5 NA TRBV29-1 CSVEEGLQETQYF TGCAGCGTTGAAGAAGGGTTGCAAGAGACCCAGTACTTC
NA 16 TRBJ2-7 NA TRBV21-1 CASSKGTNENVYEQYF TGTGCCAGCAGCAAAGGGACTAATGAAAACGTCTACGAGCAGTACTTC
many 14 TRBJ1-2 TRBD1 TRBV5-5 CASSQGQNLYGYTF TGTGCCAGCAGCCAGGGACAGAATCTCTATGGCTACACCTTC
many 17 TRBJ2-5 TRBD2 TRBV5-1 CASSSSPTGGTPETQYF TGCGCCAGCAGCTCCTCCCCTACGGGAGGGACTCCGGAGACCCAGTACTTC
few 18 TRBJ2-1 TRBD2 TRBV7-6 CASSLGTSGSISYNEQFF TGTGCCAGCAGCTTAGGGACTAGCGGGAGTATCTCCTACAATGAGCAGTTCTTC
NA 17 TRBJ2-7 TRBD2 TRBV2 CASSQLAGRPRGYEQYF TGTGCCAGCAGCCAACTAGCGGGTCGCCCCCGAGGCTACGAGCAGTACTTC
NA 17 TRBJ2-3 TRBD2 TRBV5-1 CASSLALASGGADTQYF TGCGCCAGCAGCTTGGCTCTGGCTAGCGGGGGGGCGGATACGCAGTATTTT
few 12 TRBJ1-6 NA TRBV28 CATARPHSPLHF TGTGCCACCGCTCGTCCCCATTCACCCCTCCACTTT
NA 13 TRBJ1-6 NA TRBV7-8 CASSVNRNSPLHF TGTGCCAGCAGCGTGAACAGGAATTCACCCCTCCACTTT
few 16 TRBJ2-7 NA TRBV20-1 CSARDLSLKRSYEQYF TGCAGTGCTAGAGATCTTAGCCTGAAGCGGAGCTACGAGCAGTACTTC
NA 15 TRBJ1-2 NA TRBV4-2 CASSQDLQFSDGYTF TGTGCCAGCAGCCAAGATTTACAGTTTTCGGATGGCTACACCTTC
few 16 TRBJ2-4 NA TRBV4-1 CASSQPIQSAKNIQYF TGCGCCAGCAGCCAACCGATTCAGAGCGCCAAAAACATTCAGTACTTC
many 14 TRBJ2-5 NA TRBV12-3/TRBV12-4 CASSFKSRGETQYF TGTGCCAGCAGTTTTAAATCTAGGGGAGAGACCCAGTACTTC
NA 14 TRBJ1-2 TRBD1 TRBV7-2 CASSLDRATIGYTF TGTGCCAGCAGCTTGGACAGGGCCACTATTGGCTACACCTTC
few 14 TRBJ2-1 NA TRBV7-8 CASRGPGRYNEQFF TGTGCCAGCAGGGGACCGGGACGGTACAATGAGCAGTTCTTC
NA 16 TRBJ2-1 TRBD2 TRBV3-1 CASSQEIAGYYNEQFF TGTGCCAGCAGCCAAGAGATAGCGGGGTATTACAATGAGCAGTTCTTC
NA 15 TRBJ2-1 TRBD2 TRBV10-1 CASSRKAGSDNEQFF TGCGCCAGCAGCCGAAAAGCGGGATCCGACAATGAGCAGTTCTTC
many 14 TRBJ2-6 TRBD2 TRBV6-1 CALGEGTGANVLTF TGTGCCCTAGGGGAGGGAACAGGGGCCAACGTCCTGACTTTC
many 11 TRBJ2-1 NA TRBV12-3/TRBV12-4 CASTIRGEQFF TGTGCCAGCACCATTAGGGGCGAGCAGTTCTTC
many 15 TRBJ1-2 NA TRBV4-1 CASSQVFQGNYGYTF TGCGCCAGCAGCCAAGTCTTCCAGGGAAACTATGGCTACACCTTC
many 11 TRBJ1-5 NA TRBV29-1 CSVEDGGSQHF TGCAGCGTTGAAGATGGGGGGTCCCAGCATTTT
NA 15 TRBJ2-1 NA TRBV19 CASRTPGQGGDEQFF TGTGCCAGTAGAACCCCAGGGCAGGGGGGCGATGAGCAGTTCTTC
NA 13 TRBJ2-7 NA TRBV20-1 CSAFSGISYEQYF TGCAGTGCTTTTAGCGGTATAAGCTACGAGCAGTACTTC
NA 16 TRBJ2-3 TRBD2 TRBV10-3 CAISEPSGRAGDTQYF TGTGCCATCAGTGAGCCAAGCGGGAGGGCAGGAGATACGCAGTATTTT
many 13 TRBJ1-2 NA TRBV6-5 CASSYSEVYGYTF TGTGCCAGCAGTTACTCAGAAGTCTATGGCTACACCTTC
many 17 TRBJ2-1 NA TRBV29-1 CSVTGTLTSHSYNEQFF TGCAGCGTTACCGGGACTCTCACCAGTCACTCCTACAATGAGCAGTTCTTC
few 14 TRBJ1-1 NA TRBV29-1 CSVEKAGEVTEAFF TGCAGCGTTGAAAAGGCCGGGGAGGTCACTGAAGCTTTCTTT
few 19 TRBJ2-3 TRBD2 TRBV15 CATSRPHTRTSGSTDTQYF TGTGCCACCAGCAGACCCCACACGAGGACTAGCGGGAGCACAGATACGCAGTATTTT